The following is a TCR beta chain sequence with its context. The antigen remains undetermined. The assay was immunoSEQ multiplex PCR, and TCRdb's table has in-frame clones only and misses some. Of 100,000 to 150,000 clones detected, 70% to 90% appear once; the ten largest clones hold approximately 1.5%. Trimming pared 3 bases from V and 0 bases from J, leaving 5 bases between. Germline assignment: CDR1 SGHTA and CDR2 FQGTGA. The CDR3 is 13 residues long. The sample belongs to a study of T cell responses to AZD1222 COVID-19 vaccine. Study results and limitations: The donor cohort was predominantly white British with a female majority, and clonal diversity may have been underestimated.

The chain carries TRBV7-3 and TRBJ1-1, with D hard to call. The sequences come from peripheral blood, collected on day 0 of AZD1222 vaccination. The source of this sequence is an adult in good health. The CDR3 DNA reads as TGTGCCAGCAGCTTGCAGGTGAACACTGAAGCTTTCTTT. The encoded protein is CASSLQVNTEAFF.